The entry below describes one T cell receptor (beta chain). The ends were cut back, 5 bases at V and 3 bases at J, with 17 bases in the middle. Germline V gene lookup returns CDR1 SGHTA and CDR2 FQGNSA. This CDR3 contains 16 residues. The data were taken from a study of cytomegalovirus exposure and HLA in healthy donors. Amplification used 60 Vbeta primers and 13 Jbeta primers. Using immunoSEQ multiplex PCR, the repertoire was profiled, and TCRdb retains in-frame clones only, with some absent. This sample lists approximately 110,000 clones; its ten largest clones have approximately 6.8%. The sequenced sample consisted of PBMCs. The receptor's source is a man in his forties in good health and CMV-seropositive. V usage is TRBV7-2 and J usage is TRBJ1-5, with D possibly matching TRBD1 (5 bases). CDR3: CASSIRGSGINQPQHF. CDR3 DNA sequence: TGTGCCAGCAGCATCCGGGGGTCAGGGATCAATCAGCCCCAGCATTTT.